Listed here are 20 T cell receptor beta chains from one sample, sequenced in a study of blood T cell repertoires in COVID-19. Sequencing was performed with immunoSEQ multiplex PCR; in TCRdb, only in-frame clones are kept and a portion is missing. This table holds approximately 500,000 clones, about 89% found once. Sequenced: peripheral blood. The source is a woman between 45 and 60 years old with COVID-19, enrolled during active disease.

This clone was picked up one time. Written as DNA, the CDR3 is TGTGCCTGGGACCGGGGGACAGGGGAGGGCAATCAGCCCCAGCATTTT. Translated, it gives CAWDRGTGEGNQPQHF. This chain uses TRBV30 with TRBJ1-5, with 10 bases aligning to TRBD1. CDR1 is GTSNPN, CDR2 SVGIG, per germline (reference sequence). The CDR3 extends over 16 amino acids. With 5 bases clipped from V and 2 bases from J, the junction kept 9 bases outside the gene matches.

The chain is built from TRBV5-5 and TRBJ2-7; D remains ambiguous. This CDR3 comprises 15 residues. From germline, CDR1 is SGHKS and CDR2 YYEKEE (reference sequence). V gave up 4 bases and J gave up 0 bases, with 14 bases separating them. CDR3 bases: TGTGCCAGCAGCCCCCGCCCGGAGACCTCCTACGAGCAGTACTTC. Translating it yields CASSPRPETSYEQYF.

The rearrangement links TRBV25-1 to TRBJ1-1, with a possible D match to TRBD1 (6 bases). V lost 5 bases and J lost 3, with 10 bases in between. CDR3 length: 13 residues. Germline V CDR1 and CDR2: MGHDK, SYGVNS. CDR3 amino acids: CASSPRGDTEAFF. CDR3 bases: TGTGCCAGCAGTCCCAGGGGTGACACTGAAGCTTTCTTT.

The chain uses TRBV5-1 and TRBJ2-1, with D perhaps matching TRBD2 (6 bases). V lost 0 bases and J 6 bases, leaving 13 bases between the germline ends. Germline V lookup: CDR1 SGHRS, CDR2 YFSETQ. The CDR3 is 15 amino acids. The CDR3 DNA sequence: TGCGCCAGCAGCTTGGGGAGGAGGGAGGTCAATGAGCAGTTCTTC. Translation gives CASSLGRREVNEQFF.

The chain joins TRBV9 to TRBJ1-2, with 9 bases that match TRBD1. This CDR3 region has 15 residues. Germline V lookup: CDR1 SGDLS, CDR2 YYNGEE. V trimming: 2 bases; J trimming: 8 bases; junction bases outside the gene matches: 10. The chain's CDR3 is CASSVTGGAGGGYTF. The DNA of the CDR3 is TGTGCCAGCAGCGTCACAGGGGGCGCGGGTGGGGGCTACACCTTC.

This rearrangement joins TRBV12-5 to TRBJ2-7; D might be TRBD1 (5 bases). This CDR3 has 14 residues. Looked up from germline, CDR1 is LGHNT and CDR2 is FRNRAP. V dropped 5 bases and J dropped 3 bases, with 14 bases sitting between them. In DNA form, the CDR3 reads TGTGCTAGTGGTCCGGACATCTCCCTCTACGAGCAGTACTTC. Protein sequence: CASGPDISLYEQYF.

This chain links TRBV4-1 with TRBJ1-5; 7 nucleotides match TRBD1. Looked up from germline, CDR1 is MGHRA and CDR2 is YSYEKL. The CDR3 length is 15 residues. With V trimmed by 6 bases and J by 5 bases, 10 bases remained unmatched. The CDR3 nucleotides read TGCGCCAGCAGTCGTGACAGGGTAGGGGATCAGCCCCAGCATTTT. As protein: CASSRDRVGDQPQHF.

About this clone itself: The same CDR3 can be traced to other DNA sequences in this sample. The rearrangement links TRBV9 to TRBJ1-1; D uncertain. The CDR3 has 13 residues. Germline CDR1 is SGDLS and CDR2 is YYNGEE. The germline V and J ends were trimmed by 2 bases and 4 bases, with 9 bases remaining between them. The CDR3 protein is CASSVAGSTEAFF. DNA of the CDR3: TGTGCCAGCAGCGTTGCGGGGTCCACTGAAGCTTTCTTT.

V is TRBV30 and J is TRBJ1-4, with D unresolved. Germline loops: CDR1 GTSNPN, CDR2 SVGIG (reference sequence). This CDR3 has 12 residues. Between the trimmed V and J ends, which lost 1 base and 8 bases, there was a span of 8 bases. CDR3 loop: CAWSDNSEKLFF. CDR3 coding DNA: TGTGCCTGGAGTGATAACAGCGAAAAACTGTTTTTT.

The V call is TRBV6-1, the J call TRBJ1-2; 7 nucleotides align to TRBD1. With 1 base clipped from V and 4 bases from J, the junction kept 9 bases outside the gene matches. The CDR3 has 16 residues. Germline loops: CDR1 MNHNS, CDR2 SASEGT. The chain's CDR3 is CASSEDGGGIGYGYTF. CDR3 bases: TGTGCCAGCAGTGAAGACGGAGGGGGCATCGGCTATGGCTACACCTTC.

J is TRBJ2-5 and V is TRBV6-1, with D uncertain. The CDR3 runs to 13 residues. In germline, CDR1 is MNHNS, CDR2 SASEGT. V lost 3 bases to trimming and J lost 1 base, with 6 bases between them. The CDR3 loop is CASSDPSQETQYF. CDR3 coding DNA: TGTGCCAGCAGTGACCCTTCCCAAGAGACCCAGTACTTC.

The V call is TRBV19, the J call TRBJ1-4; D gene ambiguous. The CDR3 sequence is 16 residues long. Germline V lookup: CDR1 LNHDA, CDR2 SQIVND (reference sequence). V gave up 2 bases and J gave up 8 bases, with 18 bases separating them. The CDR3 is CASSIWVGEEGEKLFF. The DNA for the CDR3 is TGTGCCAGTAGTATATGGGTAGGAGAAGAAGGAGAAAAACTGTTTTTT.

The chain employs TRBV4-2 and TRBJ1-5; D ambiguous. The germline CDR1 and CDR2 sequences are LGHNA and YNFKEQ. This CDR3 region has 14 residues. The V and J ends lost 0 bases and 0 bases respectively, with 3 bases between them. The DNA for the CDR3 is TGTGCCAGCAGCCAAGATCATAGCAATCAGCCCCAGCATTTT. As protein: CASSQDHSNQPQHF.

This clone was seen more than once but under ten times. This rearrangement joins TRBV12-3 or TRBV12-4 to TRBJ1-2, with D hard to call. This CDR3 has 12 residues. V shed 8 bases and J shed 2 bases, with 9 bases lying between them. The CDR3 protein is CASGSPNYGYTF. The DNA for the CDR3 is TGTGCCAGCGGCAGTCCGAACTATGGCTACACCTTC.

V usage is TRBV4-1 and J usage is TRBJ1-1, with TRBD1 identical over 7 bases. The CDR3 length is 14 residues. V lost 3 bases and J lost 0; bases outside the gene matches: 1. Germline V gives CDR1 MGHRA, CDR2 YSYEKL. This CDR3 is CASSQDRLNTEAFF. The CDR3 DNA sequence: TGCGCCAGCAGCCAGGACAGGTTGAACACTGAAGCTTTCTTT.

This clone appeared a single time. The chain uses TRBV5-1 and TRBJ2-7; 7 positions agree with TRBD1. Germline values: CDR1 SGHRS, CDR2 YFSETQ. This CDR3 is built from 15 residues. J was trimmed by 3 bases and V by 0 bases; bases with no gene match: 6. CDR3 nucleotide sequence: TGCGCCAGCAGCTTGGTAGGGGGCTCGCTCTACGAGCAGTACTTC. This encodes CASSLVGGSLYEQYF.

The chain links TRBV11-2 to TRBJ2-3; TRBD2 agrees at 8 bases. Germline V gives CDR1 SGHAT, CDR2 FQNNGV. V lost 5 bases and J lost 4; bases outside the gene matches: 14. The CDR3 sequence is 17 residues long. The CDR3 DNA is TGTGCCAGCAGCCCCGTCCCGGGACTAGGGCAGGCAGATACGCAGTATTTT. Its protein product is CASSPVPGLGQADTQYF.

The rearrangement joins TRBV12-3 or TRBV12-4 to TRBJ1-1; TRBD1 agrees at 9 bases. The CDR3 length is 13 residues. V was clipped by 6 bases and J by 4 bases; unmatched bases: 3. This chain's CDR3 is CASSRDRVTEAFF. DNA of the CDR3: TGTGCCAGCAGCCGGGACAGGGTCACTGAAGCTTTCTTT.

The chain links TRBV11-2 to TRBJ2-7, with D possibly matching TRBD1 (5 bases). Between the trimmed V and J ends, which lost 1 base and 3 bases, there was a span of 19 bases. The CDR3 runs 17 residues. Per the germline V gene, CDR1 is SGHAT and CDR2 is FQNNGV. The CDR3 bases are TGTGCCAGCAGCTTAGGTTCAACAGGACCTCGGATCTACGAGCAGTACTTC. Protein sequence: CASSLGSTGPRIYEQYF. The full variable domain, its missing parts supplied by reference TRBV11-2 and TRBJ2-7, is EAGVAQSPRYKIIEKRQSVAFWCNPISGHATLYWYQQILGQGPKLLIQFQNNGVVDDSQLPKDRFSAERLKGVDSTLKIQPAKLEDSAVYLCASSLGSTGPRIYEQYFGPGTRLTVT.

The chain combines TRBV2 with TRBJ2-3; D is uncertain. The CDR3 consists of 13 residues. Germline CDR1 SNHLY, CDR2 FYNNEI. V lost 7 bases to trimming and J lost 8 bases, with 16 bases between them. The CDR3: CASNLLLGATQYF. The CDR3 coding sequence is TGTGCCAGCAATCTCCTTTTAGGAGCTACGCAGTATTTT. The full variable domain, rest sourced from reference TRBV2 and TRBJ2-3, is EPEVTQTPSHQVTQMGQEVILRCVPISNHLYFYWYRQILGQKVEFLVSFYNNEISEKSEIFDDQFSVERPDGSNFTLKIRSTKLEDSAMYFCASNLLLGATQYFGPGTRLTVL.